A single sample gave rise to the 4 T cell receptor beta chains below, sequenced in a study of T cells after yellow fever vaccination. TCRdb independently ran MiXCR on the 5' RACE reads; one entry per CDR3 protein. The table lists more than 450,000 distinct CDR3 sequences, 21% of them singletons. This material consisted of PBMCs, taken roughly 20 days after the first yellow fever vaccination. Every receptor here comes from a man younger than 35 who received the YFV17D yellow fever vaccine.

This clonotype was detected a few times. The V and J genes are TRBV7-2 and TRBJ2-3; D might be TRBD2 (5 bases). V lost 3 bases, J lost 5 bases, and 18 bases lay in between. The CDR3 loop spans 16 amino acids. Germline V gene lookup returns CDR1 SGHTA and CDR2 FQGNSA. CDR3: CASSFSWAGTGDTQYF. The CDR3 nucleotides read TGTGCCAGCAGCTTTTCTTGGGCGGGTACTGGAGATACGCAGTATTTT.

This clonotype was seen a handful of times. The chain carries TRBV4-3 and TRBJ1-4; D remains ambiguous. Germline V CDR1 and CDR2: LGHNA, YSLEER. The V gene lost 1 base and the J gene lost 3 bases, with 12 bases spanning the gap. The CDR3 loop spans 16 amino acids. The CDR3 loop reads CASSQAVRGSNEKLFF. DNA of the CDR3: TGCGCCAGCAGCCAAGCTGTGCGGGGATCTAATGAAAAACTGTTTTTT.

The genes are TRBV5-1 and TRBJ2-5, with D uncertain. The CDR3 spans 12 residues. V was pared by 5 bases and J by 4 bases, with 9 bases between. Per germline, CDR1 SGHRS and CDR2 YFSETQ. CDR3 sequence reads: CASRWNSETQYF. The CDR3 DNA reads TGCGCCAGCAGATGGAATTCAGAGACCCAGTACTTC.

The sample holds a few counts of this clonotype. The CDR3 sequence: CASSQVVIQGGDTQYF. The CDR3 nucleotides read TGTGCCAGCAGCCAAGTCGTGATACAGGGGGGTGATACGCAGTATTTT. This chain uses TRBV3-1 with TRBJ2-3; TRBD1 aligns across 8 bases. Trimming at V came to 1 base and at J to 6 bases, leaving 9 bases not matched to a gene. CDR3 length: 16 residues. Germline CDR1 LGHDT, CDR2 YNNKEL (reference sequence).